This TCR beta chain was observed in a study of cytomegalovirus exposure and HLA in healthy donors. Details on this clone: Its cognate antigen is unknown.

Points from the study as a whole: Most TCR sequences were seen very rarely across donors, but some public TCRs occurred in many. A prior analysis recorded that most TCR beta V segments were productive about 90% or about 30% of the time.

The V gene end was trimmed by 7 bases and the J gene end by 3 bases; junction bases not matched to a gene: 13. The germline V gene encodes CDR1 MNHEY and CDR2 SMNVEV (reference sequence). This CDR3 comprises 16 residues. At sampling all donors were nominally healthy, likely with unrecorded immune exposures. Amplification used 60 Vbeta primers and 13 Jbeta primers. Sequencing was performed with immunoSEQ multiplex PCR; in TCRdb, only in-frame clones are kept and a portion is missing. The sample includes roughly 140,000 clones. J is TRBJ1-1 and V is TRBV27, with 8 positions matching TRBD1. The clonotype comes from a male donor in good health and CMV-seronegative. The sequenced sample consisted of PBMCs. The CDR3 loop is CASNHLTDRGYTEAFF. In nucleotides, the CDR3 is TGTGCCAGCAACCATCTAACAGACAGGGGATACACTGAAGCTTTCTTT.